This T cell receptor beta chain was identified during a study of blood T cell repertoires in COVID-19. As for the study in general: T cells, B-cell-depleted T cells, or PBMCs supplied cDNA or gDNA.

Germline CDR1 and CDR2: SGHRS and YFSETQ. With 4 bases clipped from V and 6 bases from J, the junction kept 5 bases outside the gene matches. This CDR3 comprises 14 residues. Those enrolled, adults aged 18 to 89 years, came from fewer than 25 US areas. Participants in the exposed group had met a COVID-19 case in the 2 weeks before joining the study. The table came from immunoSEQ multiplex PCR; TCRdb's copy has only in-frame clones and leaves some out. The sample includes more than 200,000 clones, around 90% of them seen just once. The clonotype comes from a woman in her thirties who had been exposed to COVID-19. What was sequenced was PBMCs or T cells enriched from blood (not recorded which). The chain couples TRBV5-1 to TRBJ2-1; 9 nucleotides line up with TRBD1. DNA of the CDR3: TGCGCCAGCAGCCTCCGGGACAGGGTCAATGAGCAGTTCTTC. Amino acid sequence: CASSLRDRVNEQFF.